A selection of T cell receptor beta chains follows, all from one sample in a study of post-analysis software for immune sequencing data. Each CDR3 protein is one row after TCRdb ran MiXCR on the PCR reads. The table shows roughly 870,000 distinct CDR3 sequences, with approximately 53% occurring only once. Sequencing input: blood. These receptors were taken from a girl between 10 and 17 years old with multiple sclerosis. Both conserved end residues are part of each CDR3. The order of the fields is V gene, J gene, clone size, D gene, CDR3 protein, CDR3 DNA. The D gene is left open where the match is weak. Where a row states a size, it is once, few, many or the class of an expanded clone; other rows omit it.

TRBV5-1,TRBJ2-7,-,-,CASSLGQFTYEQYF,TGCGCCAGCAGCTTGGGACAGTTTACCTACGAGCAGTACTTC
TRBV7-3,TRBJ1-1,-,-,CASSPSSRGTEAFF,TGTGCCAGCAGCCCTTCCTCGCGGGGCACTGAAGCTTTCTTT
TRBV15,TRBJ2-7,few,-,CATSRDRAGSLYEQYF,TGTGCCACCAGCAGAGATCGGGCCGGGAGCCTCTACGAGCAGTACTTC
TRBV20-1,TRBJ2-7,few,TRBD2,CSASQASGAISYEQYF,TGCAGTGCTTCCCAGGCTAGCGGGGCCATCTCCTACGAGCAGTACTTC
TRBV5-1,TRBJ2-1,-,TRBD2,CASSLRTSGDEQFF,TGCGCCAGCAGCTTAAGGACTAGCGGCGATGAGCAGTTCTTC
TRBV5-1,TRBJ2-3,-,TRBD2,CASSLDLAGARTDTQYF,TGCGCCAGCAGCTTGGATCTAGCGGGGGCTCGCACAGATACGCAGTATTTT
TRBV19,TRBJ1-5,-,-,CASSPKPGGQPQHF,TGTGCCAGTAGTCCAAAACCGGGAGGACAGCCCCAGCATTTT
TRBV27,TRBJ2-1,few,TRBD2,CASSPGTSGRSEQFF,TGTGCCAGCAGCCCCGGGACTAGCGGGAGAAGTGAGCAGTTCTTC
TRBV5-1,TRBJ2-7,once,TRBD2,CASSTGTSGVYEQYF,TGCGCCAGCAGCACGGGGACTAGCGGAGTCTACGAGCAGTACTTC
TRBV14,TRBJ2-3,few,-,CASSPGTFSSDTQYF,TGTGCCAGCAGCCCCGGGACCTTCAGCTCAGATACGCAGTATTTT
TRBV20-1,TRBJ1-2,-,-,CSAPGEVGYTF,TGCAGTGCGCCGGGGGAGGTTGGCTACACCTTC
TRBV6-4,TRBJ2-1,few,-,CASSPDKTYNEQFF,TGTGCCAGCAGTCCCGACAAAACCTACAATGAGCAGTTCTTC
TRBV20-1,TRBJ2-5,few,TRBD2,CSAERLAGIQETQYF,TGCAGTGCTGAGCGACTAGCGGGAATCCAAGAGACCCAGTACTTC
TRBV6-4,TRBJ2-1,-,-,CASSDSFAGPFSYNEQFF,TGTGCCAGCAGTGACTCGTTTGCGGGCCCCTTCTCCTACAATGAGCAGTTCTTC
TRBV6-1,TRBJ2-1,-,-,CASPDTQTYNEQFF,TGTGCCAGCCCGGACACACAAACCTACAATGAGCAGTTCTTC
TRBV2,TRBJ2-1,once,TRBD2,CASSDSFGRERYNEQFF,TGTGCCAGCAGTGACAGCTTCGGGAGGGAGCGCTACAATGAGCAGTTCTTC
TRBV20-1,TRBJ2-5,-,TRBD2,CSAERGGGNEQYF,TGCAGTGCAGAACGGGGGGGCGGGAATGAGCAGTACTTC
TRBV5-1,TRBJ2-5,few,TRBD1,CASNGQGWGSQYF,TGCGCCAGCAACGGACAGGGTTGGGGGAGCCAGTACTTC
TRBV3-1,TRBJ2-7,-,TRBD1,CASSQAGQGLRYEQYF,TGTGCCAGCAGCCAGGCAGGACAGGGTCTTCGCTACGAGCAGTACTTC
TRBV20-1,TRBJ2-1,few,TRBD2,CSANPLAGGYNEQFF,TGCAGTGCTAACCCACTAGCGGGGGGCTACAATGAGCAGTTCTTC